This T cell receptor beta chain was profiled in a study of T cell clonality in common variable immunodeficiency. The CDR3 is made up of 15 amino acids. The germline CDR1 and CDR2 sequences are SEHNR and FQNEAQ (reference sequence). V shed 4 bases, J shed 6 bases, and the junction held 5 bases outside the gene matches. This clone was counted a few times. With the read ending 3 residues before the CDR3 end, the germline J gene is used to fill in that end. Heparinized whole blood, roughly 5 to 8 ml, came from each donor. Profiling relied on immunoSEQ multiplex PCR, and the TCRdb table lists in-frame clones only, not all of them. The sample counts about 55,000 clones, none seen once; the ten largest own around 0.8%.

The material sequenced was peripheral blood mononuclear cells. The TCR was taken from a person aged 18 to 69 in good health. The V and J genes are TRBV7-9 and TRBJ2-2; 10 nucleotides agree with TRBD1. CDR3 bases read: TGTGCCAGCAGCTCGGACAGGGGGGGAGCCGGGGAG. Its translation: CASSSDRGGAGE. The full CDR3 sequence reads CASSSDRGGAGELFF. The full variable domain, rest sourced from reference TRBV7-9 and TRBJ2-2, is DTGVSQNPRHKITKRGQNVTFRCDPISEHNRLYWYRQTLGQGPEFLTYFQNEAQLEKSRLLSDRFSAERPKGSFSTLEIQRTEQGDSAMYLCASSSDRGGAGELFFGEGSRLTVL.